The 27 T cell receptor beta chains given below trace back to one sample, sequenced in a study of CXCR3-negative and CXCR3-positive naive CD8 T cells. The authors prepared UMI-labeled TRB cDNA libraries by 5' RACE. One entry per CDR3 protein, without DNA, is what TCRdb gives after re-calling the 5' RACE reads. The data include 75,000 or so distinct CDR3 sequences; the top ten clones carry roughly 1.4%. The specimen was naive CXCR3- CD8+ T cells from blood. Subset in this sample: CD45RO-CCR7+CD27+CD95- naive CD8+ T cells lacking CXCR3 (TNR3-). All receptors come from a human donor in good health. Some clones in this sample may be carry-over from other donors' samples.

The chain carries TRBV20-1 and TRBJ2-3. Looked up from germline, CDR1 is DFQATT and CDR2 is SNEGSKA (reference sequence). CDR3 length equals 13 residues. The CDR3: CSARGERTDTQYF.

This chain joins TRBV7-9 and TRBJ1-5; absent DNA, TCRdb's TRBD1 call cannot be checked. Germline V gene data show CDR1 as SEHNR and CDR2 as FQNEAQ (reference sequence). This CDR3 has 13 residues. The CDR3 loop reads CASGSGADQPQHF. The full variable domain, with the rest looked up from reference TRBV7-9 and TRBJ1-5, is DTGVSQNPRHKITKRGQNVTFRCDPISEHNRLYWYRQTLGQGPEFLTYFQNEAQLEKSRLLSDRFSAERPKGSFSTLEIQRTEQGDSAMYLCASGSGADQPQHFGDGTRLSIL.

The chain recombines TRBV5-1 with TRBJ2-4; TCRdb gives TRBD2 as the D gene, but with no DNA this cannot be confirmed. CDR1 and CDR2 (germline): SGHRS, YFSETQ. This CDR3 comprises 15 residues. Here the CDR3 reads CASSPLAGSKNIQYF.

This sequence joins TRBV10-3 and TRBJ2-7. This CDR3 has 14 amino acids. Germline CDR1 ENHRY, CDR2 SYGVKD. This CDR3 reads CAIPQRQDSYEQYF.

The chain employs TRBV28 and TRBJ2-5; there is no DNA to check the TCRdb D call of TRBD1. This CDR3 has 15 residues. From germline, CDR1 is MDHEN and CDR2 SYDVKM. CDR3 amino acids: CASSLGTPGWETQYF.

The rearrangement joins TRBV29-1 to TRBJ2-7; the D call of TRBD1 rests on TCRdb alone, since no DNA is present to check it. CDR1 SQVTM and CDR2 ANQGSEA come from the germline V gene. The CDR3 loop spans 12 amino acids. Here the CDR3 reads CSVLDNSYEQYF.

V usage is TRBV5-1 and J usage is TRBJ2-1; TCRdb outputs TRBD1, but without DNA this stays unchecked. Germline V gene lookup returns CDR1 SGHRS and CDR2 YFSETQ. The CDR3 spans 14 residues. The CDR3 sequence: CASSWTGSYNEQFF. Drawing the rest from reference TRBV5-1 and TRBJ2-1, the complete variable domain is KAGVTQTPRYLIKTRGQQVTLSCSPISGHRSVSWYQQTPGQGLQFLFEYFSETQRNKGNFPGRFSGRQFSNSRSEMNVSTLELGDSALYLCASSWTGSYNEQFFGPGTRLTVL.

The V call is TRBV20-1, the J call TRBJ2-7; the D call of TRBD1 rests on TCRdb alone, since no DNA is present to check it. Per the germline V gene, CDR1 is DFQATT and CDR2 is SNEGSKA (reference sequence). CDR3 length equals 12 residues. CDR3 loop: CSADRSSYEQYF.

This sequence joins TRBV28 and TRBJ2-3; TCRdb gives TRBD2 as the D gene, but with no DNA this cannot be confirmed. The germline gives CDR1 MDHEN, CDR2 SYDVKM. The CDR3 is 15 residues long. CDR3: CASSTLAGAADTQYF.

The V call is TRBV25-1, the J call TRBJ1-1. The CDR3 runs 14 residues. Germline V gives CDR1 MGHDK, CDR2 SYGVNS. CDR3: CASSELGGGPPAFF.

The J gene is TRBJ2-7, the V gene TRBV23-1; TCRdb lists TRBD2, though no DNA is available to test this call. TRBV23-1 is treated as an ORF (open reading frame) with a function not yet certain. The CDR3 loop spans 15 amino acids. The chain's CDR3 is CASSQSGGTPREQYF.

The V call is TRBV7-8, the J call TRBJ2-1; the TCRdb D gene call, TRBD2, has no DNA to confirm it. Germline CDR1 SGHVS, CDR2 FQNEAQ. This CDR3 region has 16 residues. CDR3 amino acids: CASSLGPGLGSGEQFF.

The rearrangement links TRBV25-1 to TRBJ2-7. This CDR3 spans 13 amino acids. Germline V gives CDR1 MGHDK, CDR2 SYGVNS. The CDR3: CASSDGSSYEQYF.

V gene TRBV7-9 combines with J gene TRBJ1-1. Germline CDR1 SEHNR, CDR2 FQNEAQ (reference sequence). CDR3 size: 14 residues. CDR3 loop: CASSSERAGTKAFF.

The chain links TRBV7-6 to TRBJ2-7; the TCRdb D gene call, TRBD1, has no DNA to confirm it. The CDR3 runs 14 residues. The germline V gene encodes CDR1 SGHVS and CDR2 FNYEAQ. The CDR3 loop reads CASSRGTGVDEQYF.

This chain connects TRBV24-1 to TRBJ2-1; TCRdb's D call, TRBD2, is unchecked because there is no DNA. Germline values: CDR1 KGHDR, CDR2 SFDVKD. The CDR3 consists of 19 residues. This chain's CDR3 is CATSEGTSGIQRYYNEQFF.

The CDR3 is CASSLGVNEQYF. This chain connects TRBV7-9 to TRBJ2-7. Germline lookup yields CDR1 SEHNR and CDR2 FQNEAQ (reference sequence). The CDR3 has 12 residues.

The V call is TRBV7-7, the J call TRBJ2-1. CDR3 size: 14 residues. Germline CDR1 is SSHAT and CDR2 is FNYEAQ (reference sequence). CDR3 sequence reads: CASSLSPDYNEQFF.

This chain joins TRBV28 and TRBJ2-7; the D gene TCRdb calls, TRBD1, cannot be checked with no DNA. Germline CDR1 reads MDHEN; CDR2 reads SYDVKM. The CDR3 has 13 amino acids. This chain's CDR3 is CASTPDRDYEQYF.

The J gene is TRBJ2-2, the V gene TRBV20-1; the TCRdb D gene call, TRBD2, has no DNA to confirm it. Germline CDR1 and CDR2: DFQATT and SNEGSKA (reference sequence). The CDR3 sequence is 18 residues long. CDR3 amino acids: CSARSYPGTSGTTGELFF.

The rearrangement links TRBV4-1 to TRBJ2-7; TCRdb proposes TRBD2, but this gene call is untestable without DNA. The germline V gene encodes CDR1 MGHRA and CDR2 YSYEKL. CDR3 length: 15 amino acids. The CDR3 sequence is CASGSKTSGGYEQYF.

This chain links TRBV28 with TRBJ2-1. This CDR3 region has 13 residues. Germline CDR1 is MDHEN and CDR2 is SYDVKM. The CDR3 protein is CASRTAAYNEQFF.

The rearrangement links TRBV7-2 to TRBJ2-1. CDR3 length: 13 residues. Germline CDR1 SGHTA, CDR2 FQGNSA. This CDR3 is CASSSLEGNEQFF.

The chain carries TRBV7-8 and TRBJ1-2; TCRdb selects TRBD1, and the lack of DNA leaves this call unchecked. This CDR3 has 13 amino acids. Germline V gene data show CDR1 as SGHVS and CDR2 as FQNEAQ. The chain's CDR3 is CASSPPGGEGYTF.

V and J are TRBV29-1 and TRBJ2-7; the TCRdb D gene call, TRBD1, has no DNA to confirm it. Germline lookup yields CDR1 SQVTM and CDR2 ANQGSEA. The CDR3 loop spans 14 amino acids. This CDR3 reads CSVELDRYSYEQYF.

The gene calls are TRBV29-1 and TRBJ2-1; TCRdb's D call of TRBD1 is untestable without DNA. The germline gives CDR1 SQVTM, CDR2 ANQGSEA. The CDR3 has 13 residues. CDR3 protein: CSTGGRSYNEQFF.

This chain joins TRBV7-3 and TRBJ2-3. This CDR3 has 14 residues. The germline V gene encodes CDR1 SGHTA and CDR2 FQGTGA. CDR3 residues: CASSLTGSTDTQYF.